Listed here are 30 T cell receptor beta chains from one sample, sequenced in a study of CD8 T cells in ankylosing spondylitis. TCRdb re-analysed the 5' RACE reads in MiXCR, keeping a single row per CDR3 protein. The sample carries 300,000 to 350,000 distinct CDR3 sequences, 14% to 15% recorded once. The source material was blood, either unsorted or a sorted T cell fraction (not recorded which). The source of these receptors is a male donor with ankylosing spondylitis or in good health (not recorded which).

This clonotype has only a few counts. The chain carries TRBV12-3 or TRBV12-4 and TRBJ2-3, with D unclear. Trimming left V 5 bases short and J 6 bases short, with 15 bases between. The CDR3 sequence is 14 residues long. The CDR3 sequence: CASSPGPFWDTQYF. CDR3 nucleotide sequence: TGTGCCAGCAGTCCGGGCCCTTTTTGGGATACGCAGTATTTT.

V gene TRBV27 combines with J gene TRBJ1-1, with TRBD1 identical over 8 bases. Germline V gene data show CDR1 as MNHEY and CDR2 as SMNVEV (reference sequence). After removal of 3 bases from V and 0 bases from J, the junction contained 9 bases not matched to a gene. The CDR3 contains 17 residues. CDR3 loop: CASSFSRGQGLNTEAFF. Here the CDR3 DNA reads TGTGCCAGCAGTTTTTCCCGAGGACAGGGCTTGAACACTGAAGCTTTCTTT.

The chain has TRBV3-1 and TRBJ2-5; no definite D call. The CDR3 spans 15 residues. V shed 4 bases and J shed 1 base, with 13 bases lying between them. The V gene's germline CDR1 is LGHDT and CDR2 YNNKEL (reference sequence). This CDR3 reads CASSPASIIQETQYF. As DNA, the CDR3 is TGTGCCAGCAGCCCAGCTTCAATTATCCAAGAGACCCAGTACTTC.

The table lists this clonotype with a few counts. CDR3 bases: TGCGCCAGCAGCCAAGGCCTTGGAGGAAGAGAGACCCAGTACTTC. Protein product: CASSQGLGGRETQYF. This rearrangement joins TRBV4-1 to TRBJ2-5, with D tentatively TRBD2 (5 bases). This CDR3 has 15 residues. V was cut by 1 base and J by 4 bases, with 13 bases left in between. Per the germline V gene, CDR1 is MGHRA and CDR2 is YSYEKL.

This clonotype turned up a few times. The CDR3 sequence is CASSPTDRANYGYTF. The DNA for the CDR3 is TGTGCCAGCTCACCAACCGACAGAGCTAACTATGGCTACACCTTC. The V and J genes are TRBV18 and TRBJ1-2; TRBD1 is a possible D gene (5 bases). Germline CDR1 and CDR2: KGHSH and LQKENI. The germline V and J ends were trimmed by 2 bases and 0 bases, with 10 bases remaining between them. The CDR3 is 15 residues long. The entire variable domain, with the rest obtained from reference TRBV18 and TRBJ1-2, is as follows: NAGVMQNPRHLVRRRGQEARLRCSPMKGHSHVYWYRQLPEEGLKFMVYLQKENIIDESGMPKERFSAEFPKEGPSILRIQQVVRGDSAAYFCASSPTDRANYGYTFGSGTRLTVV.

This clonotype was detected ten times or more. V is TRBV12-3 or TRBV12-4 and J is TRBJ2-7; D is undetermined. V lost 3 bases and J 3 bases, leaving 9 bases between the germline ends. The CDR3 loop spans 13 amino acids. The CDR3 is CASSFAGDYEQYF. DNA of the CDR3: TGTGCCAGCAGTTTTGCCGGTGACTACGAGCAGTACTTC.

The chain is built from TRBV2 and TRBJ2-1; tentatively, D is TRBD2 (6 bases). CDR1 and CDR2 (germline): SNHLY, FYNNEI. V shed 1 base and J shed 0 bases, with 10 bases lying between them. CDR3 length equals 16 residues. CDR3 protein: CASSEGRGSSYNEQFF. The CDR3 DNA reads as TGTGCCAGCAGTGAAGGGCGGGGAAGCTCCTACAATGAGCAGTTCTTC.

This clonotype has more than one count but fewer than ten. V gene TRBV12-3 or TRBV12-4 combines with J gene TRBJ2-6; tentatively, D is TRBD1 (6 bases). V was clipped by 8 bases and J by 0 bases, with 11 bases between them. The CDR3 is 15 residues long. CDR3 nucleotide sequence: TGTGCCAGCTCACAGGGTGTCTCTGGGGCCAACGTCCTGACTTTC. This gives the protein CASSQGVSGANVLTF.

The gene calls are TRBV7-2 and TRBJ2-3; D unresolved. The CDR3 covers 15 residues. Trimming cost V 1 base and J 0 bases, with 8 bases left between them. The V gene's germline CDR1 is SGHTA and CDR2 FQGNSA. In nucleotides, the CDR3 is TGTGCCAGCAGCTTAGGTGGATTTAGCACAGATACGCAGTATTTT. Translation: CASSLGGFSTDTQYF. Full variable domain (rest looked up from reference TRBV7-2 and TRBJ2-3): GAGVSQSPSNKVTEKGKDVELRCDPISGHTALYWYRQSLGQGLEFLIYFQGNSAPDKSGLPSDRFSAERTGGSVSTLTIQRTQQEDSAVYLCASSLGGFSTDTQYFGPGTRLTVL.

There are a few counts of this clonotype. The chain combines TRBV6-4 with TRBJ2-7; the D is unclear. The CDR3 is made up of 14 amino acids. Germline lookup yields CDR1 MRHNA and CDR2 SNTAGT. The V end was cut by 3 bases, the J end by 0 bases, with 9 bases between. CDR3 nucleotides: TGTGCCAGCAGTGAGGGCCCGGGCTCCTACGAGCAGTACTTC. It codes for CASSEGPGSYEQYF.

This clonotype showed up just a few times. The chain recombines TRBV12-3 or TRBV12-4 with TRBJ1-5; D gene uncertain. The CDR3 sequence is 17 residues long. The V gene lost 6 bases and the J gene lost 9 bases, with 27 bases spanning the gap. The CDR3 sequence: CASSNGPASVNQLPQHF. In DNA, the CDR3 is TGTGCCAGCAGCAACGGCCCGGCGTCAGTCAATCAGCTGCCCCAGCATTTT.

V gene TRBV7-7 combines with J gene TRBJ2-5, with 7 bases that match TRBD2. CDR1 SSHAT and CDR2 FNYEAQ come from the germline V gene (reference sequence). Trimming cost V 4 bases and J 2 bases; bases outside gene matches: 7. This CDR3 region has 15 residues. The CDR3 sequence: CASSSLRAGQETQYF. CDR3 nucleotide sequence: TGTGCCAGCAGCTCGTTAAGAGCGGGGCAAGAGACCCAGTACTTC.

This CDR3 reads CASSTLAGGRTDTQYF. For the CDR3, the DNA is TGCGCCAGCAGCACCTTAGCGGGGGGGCGAACAGATACGCAGTATTTT. The chain joins TRBV5-1 to TRBJ2-3; 11 nucleotides match TRBD2. J lost 3 bases, V lost 4 bases, and 7 bases had no gene match. The germline CDR1 and CDR2 sequences are SGHRS and YFSETQ. This CDR3 is built from 16 residues.

This chain uses TRBV6-5 with TRBJ1-1; possibly TRBD1 for D (5 bases). This CDR3 spans 14 amino acids. Germline-derived CDR1 and CDR2 are MNHEY and SVGAGI. Trimming pared 2 bases from V and 4 bases from J, leaving 11 bases between. Here the CDR3 reads CASSYEGFVTEAFF. DNA for the CDR3: TGTGCCAGCAGTTACGAGGGGTTTGTCACTGAAGCTTTCTTT.

The sample holds many counts of this clonotype. J is TRBJ1-2 and V is TRBV5-1; 7 bases agree with TRBD1. Per the germline V gene, CDR1 is SGHRS and CDR2 is YFSETQ. Trimming at V came to 4 bases and at J to 9 bases, leaving 9 bases not matched to a gene. This CDR3 has 13 amino acids. CDR3 in DNA: TGCGCCAGCAGCGATGACAGGGCCGATAGCTACACCTTC. Translating gives CASSDDRADSYTF.

The CDR3 DNA follows: TGTGCCAGCAGCTTTCTGGGACAGGGTGCCGGAGGGGAGCTGTTTTTT. It encodes CASSFLGQGAGGELFF. The rearrangement links TRBV5-6 to TRBJ2-2; 9 positions match TRBD1. V lost 2 bases, J lost 8 bases, and 10 bases stayed unmatched. Germline CDR1 SGHDT, CDR2 YYEEEE. This CDR3 comprises 16 residues.

J is TRBJ2-1 and V is TRBV11-2, with 13 bases that match TRBD2. Per germline, CDR1 SGHAT and CDR2 FQNNGV. Trimming cost V 5 bases and J 9 bases; bases outside gene matches: 7. The CDR3 loop spans 15 amino acids. The CDR3 DNA is TGTGCCAGCAGCCCACTAGCGGGAGGGTTGGGTGAGCAGTTCTTC. Its translation: CASSPLAGGLGEQFF.

This clonotype was observed at least ten times. The chain couples TRBV6-1 to TRBJ1-3; 7 nucleotides match TRBD1. Germline V gives CDR1 MNHNS, CDR2 SASEGT. J gave up 0 bases and V 5 bases, and 7 bases lay outside the gene matches. This CDR3 region has 16 residues. The CDR3, as DNA: TGTGCCAGCAGTATGGGACAGCCCAGCTCTGGAAACACCATATATTTT. It yields the protein CASSMGQPSSGNTIYF.

This clonotype has only a few counts. The chain combines TRBV11-2 with TRBJ2-3; 7 bases are shared with TRBD1. Germline CDR1 reads SGHAT; CDR2 reads FQNNGV. V trimming: 4 bases; J trimming: 3 bases; junction bases outside the gene matches: 10. The CDR3 sequence is 16 residues long. The CDR3 sequence: CASSSPGTAETDTQYF. The DNA for the CDR3 is TGTGCCAGCAGCTCACCCGGGACAGCGGAAACAGATACGCAGTATTTT.

This clonotype was found many times. The chain links TRBV7-2 to TRBJ2-7; no reliable D call. There are 14 residues in the CDR3. CDR1 is SGHTA, CDR2 FQGNSA, per germline. Trimming cost V 6 bases and J 4 bases, with 16 bases left between them. CDR3 protein: CASSRTVGNYEQYF. In nucleotides, the CDR3 is TGTGCCAGCAGTCGGACCGTGGGGAATTACGAGCAGTACTTC. Looking up the rest from reference TRBV7-2 and TRBJ2-7 gives the full variable domain: GAGVSQSPSNKVTEKGKDVELRCDPISGHTALYWYRQSLGQGLEFLIYFQGNSAPDKSGLPSDRFSAERTGGSVSTLTIQRTQQEDSAVYLCASSRTVGNYEQYFGPGTRLTVT.

There are a few counts of this clonotype. This chain connects TRBV12-3 or TRBV12-4 to TRBJ1-1; the D is unclear. This CDR3 has 15 residues. The V end lost 7 bases, the J end lost 1 base, and 16 bases lay between the germline ends. The CDR3 region has the DNA TGTGCCAGCAAGGCACCCACGCGGGGGAACACTGAAGCTTTCTTT. Residues: CASKAPTRGNTEAFF.

V gene TRBV7-2 combines with J gene TRBJ2-1, with 14 bases lining up with TRBD2. CDR3 length equals 16 residues. Trimming took 5 bases from V and 9 from J; bases not matched to a gene: 9. CDR1 SGHTA and CDR2 FQGNSA come from the germline V gene. The DNA for the CDR3 is TGTGCCAGCAGCACCCGCTCGGGACTAGCGGGGGTTGAGCAGTTCTTC. Its translation: CASSTRSGLAGVEQFF.

This clonotype was seen only a few times. Germline is not matched at one junction end, which may reflect a read error. The rearrangement joins TRBV6-2 or TRBV6-3 to TRBJ1-1, with D possibly matching TRBD1 (5 bases). Germline V gene data show CDR1 as MNHEY and CDR2 as SVGEGT. The CDR3 covers 17 residues. The CDR3 nucleotides read TGTGCCAGCAGTTACGTTACAGGCCTTGGCAGGAACTCTGAAGCTTTCTTT. Translated: CASSYVTGLGRNSEAFF.

The table lists this clonotype with a few counts. The gene calls are TRBV4-2 and TRBJ1-5; unclear D gene. Germline V gives CDR1 LGHNA, CDR2 YNFKEQ. The CDR3 contains 14 residues. Trimming left V 1 base short and J 4 bases short, with 8 bases between. The CDR3 loop reads CASSQGGWNQPQHF. The CDR3 DNA sequence: TGTGCCAGCAGCCAAGGTGGATGGAATCAGCCCCAGCATTTT.

Many counts were recorded for this clonotype. The CDR3 DNA sequence: TGTGCCAGCAGCTTAGCCGCGAACACTGAAGCTTTCTTT. Translated, it gives CASSLAANTEAFF. The V and J genes are TRBV7-9 and TRBJ1-1, with D unresolved. The CDR3 is 13 residues long. Germline CDR1 is SEHNR and CDR2 is FQNEAQ (reference sequence). Trimming removed 0 bases at V and 1 base at J, with 3 bases between.

Points on this clonotype: A read error is possible here, since a much larger clone lies one base away. This chain uses TRBV6-4 with TRBJ2-3, with TRBD2 matching over 12 bases. V shed 6 bases and J 5 bases; nucleotides not matched to a gene: 6. Germline lookup yields CDR1 MRHNA and CDR2 SNTAGT. This CDR3 spans 15 amino acids. This CDR3 is CASSLTSGGIDTQYF. In nucleotides, the CDR3 is TGTGCCAGCAGCCTGACTAGCGGGGGTATAGATACGCAGTATTTT.

The V gene is TRBV12-3 or TRBV12-4, the J gene TRBJ2-1, with a weak D call TRBD2 (5 bases). The germline V and J ends were trimmed by 8 bases and 2 bases, with 13 bases remaining between them. This CDR3 has 14 residues. CDR3 region: CASQRSWAYNEQFF. The CDR3, as DNA: TGTGCCAGCCAGCGGTCATGGGCCTACAATGAGCAGTTCTTC.

This clonotype occurred once. This chain links TRBV5-1 with TRBJ2-5; 9 positions match TRBD1. Germline loops: CDR1 SGHRS, CDR2 YFSETQ. Trimming at V came to 5 bases and at J to 5 bases, leaving 10 bases not matched to a gene. There are 15 residues in the CDR3. The CDR3 coding sequence is TGCGCCAGCAGTGGCGGGACAGGGAACGGGGAGACCCAGTACTTC. Its protein is CASSGGTGNGETQYF.

The V gene is TRBV19, the J gene TRBJ2-1; TRBD2 aligns across 13 bases. Germline V gives CDR1 LNHDA, CDR2 SQIVND (reference sequence). CDR3 length: 18 amino acids. The junction had 9 bases not matched to a gene; V was cut back by 3 bases and J by 4 bases. Here the CDR3 DNA reads TGTGCCAGTAGTATCCGGACTAGCGGGAGTGTTCTTTACAATGAGCAGTTCTTC. This gives the protein CASSIRTSGSVLYNEQFF.

This chain joins TRBV27 and TRBJ2-7, with 7 nucleotides matching TRBD1. Per germline, CDR1 MNHEY and CDR2 SMNVEV (reference sequence). Trimming cost V 6 bases and J 3 bases; bases outside gene matches: 8. This CDR3 region has 14 residues. The CDR3 DNA is TGTGCCAGCAGCATTGGACAGGAGAGCTACGAGCAGTACTTC. Amino acid sequence: CASSIGQESYEQYF.